This T cell receptor beta chain comes out of a study of response to subunit inactivated influenza vaccine. Germline loops: CDR1 SQVTM, CDR2 ANQGSEA. Trimming took off 3 bases at V and 0 bases at J, with 8 bases between the two ends. CDR3 size: 13 residues. From the RT-PCR reads, TCRdb called clonotypes with MiXCR, one entry per CDR3 protein. The sample lists fewer than 600,000 distinct CDR3 sequences, roughly 7.9% occurring once. This clonotype was counted at least ten times. V and J are TRBV29-1 and TRBJ2-5; D not resolved. This clonotype was obtained from a man aged 45 to 75 who received an inactivated influenza vaccine. The sample was PBMCs from blood, taken about 24 months after vaccination. The CDR3 DNA follows: TGCAGCGTTGAGAGAGGTTACCAAGAGACCCAGTACTTC. The encoded protein is CSVERGYQETQYF.